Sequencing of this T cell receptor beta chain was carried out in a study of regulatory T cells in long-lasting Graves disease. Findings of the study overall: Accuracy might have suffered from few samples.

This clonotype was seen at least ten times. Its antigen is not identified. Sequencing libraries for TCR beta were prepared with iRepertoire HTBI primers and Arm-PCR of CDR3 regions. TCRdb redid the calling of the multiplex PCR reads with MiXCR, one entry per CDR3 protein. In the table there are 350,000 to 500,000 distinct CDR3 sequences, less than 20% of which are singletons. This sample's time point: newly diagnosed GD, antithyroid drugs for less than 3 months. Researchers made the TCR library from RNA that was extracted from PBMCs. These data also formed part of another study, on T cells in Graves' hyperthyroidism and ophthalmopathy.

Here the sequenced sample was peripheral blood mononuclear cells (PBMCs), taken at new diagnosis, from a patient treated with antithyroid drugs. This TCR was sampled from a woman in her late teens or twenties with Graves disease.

CDR3 DNA sequence: TGTGCCACCAGTTTTGGACAGAACACAGATACGCAGTATTTT. It codes for CATSFGQNTDTQYF. V usage is TRBV24-1 and J usage is TRBJ2-3; possible D gene TRBD1, 6 bases. With 6 bases removed from V and 2 bases from J, the gap between germline ends came to 11 bases. Germline lookup yields CDR1 KGHDR and CDR2 SFDVKD. This CDR3 region has 14 residues.